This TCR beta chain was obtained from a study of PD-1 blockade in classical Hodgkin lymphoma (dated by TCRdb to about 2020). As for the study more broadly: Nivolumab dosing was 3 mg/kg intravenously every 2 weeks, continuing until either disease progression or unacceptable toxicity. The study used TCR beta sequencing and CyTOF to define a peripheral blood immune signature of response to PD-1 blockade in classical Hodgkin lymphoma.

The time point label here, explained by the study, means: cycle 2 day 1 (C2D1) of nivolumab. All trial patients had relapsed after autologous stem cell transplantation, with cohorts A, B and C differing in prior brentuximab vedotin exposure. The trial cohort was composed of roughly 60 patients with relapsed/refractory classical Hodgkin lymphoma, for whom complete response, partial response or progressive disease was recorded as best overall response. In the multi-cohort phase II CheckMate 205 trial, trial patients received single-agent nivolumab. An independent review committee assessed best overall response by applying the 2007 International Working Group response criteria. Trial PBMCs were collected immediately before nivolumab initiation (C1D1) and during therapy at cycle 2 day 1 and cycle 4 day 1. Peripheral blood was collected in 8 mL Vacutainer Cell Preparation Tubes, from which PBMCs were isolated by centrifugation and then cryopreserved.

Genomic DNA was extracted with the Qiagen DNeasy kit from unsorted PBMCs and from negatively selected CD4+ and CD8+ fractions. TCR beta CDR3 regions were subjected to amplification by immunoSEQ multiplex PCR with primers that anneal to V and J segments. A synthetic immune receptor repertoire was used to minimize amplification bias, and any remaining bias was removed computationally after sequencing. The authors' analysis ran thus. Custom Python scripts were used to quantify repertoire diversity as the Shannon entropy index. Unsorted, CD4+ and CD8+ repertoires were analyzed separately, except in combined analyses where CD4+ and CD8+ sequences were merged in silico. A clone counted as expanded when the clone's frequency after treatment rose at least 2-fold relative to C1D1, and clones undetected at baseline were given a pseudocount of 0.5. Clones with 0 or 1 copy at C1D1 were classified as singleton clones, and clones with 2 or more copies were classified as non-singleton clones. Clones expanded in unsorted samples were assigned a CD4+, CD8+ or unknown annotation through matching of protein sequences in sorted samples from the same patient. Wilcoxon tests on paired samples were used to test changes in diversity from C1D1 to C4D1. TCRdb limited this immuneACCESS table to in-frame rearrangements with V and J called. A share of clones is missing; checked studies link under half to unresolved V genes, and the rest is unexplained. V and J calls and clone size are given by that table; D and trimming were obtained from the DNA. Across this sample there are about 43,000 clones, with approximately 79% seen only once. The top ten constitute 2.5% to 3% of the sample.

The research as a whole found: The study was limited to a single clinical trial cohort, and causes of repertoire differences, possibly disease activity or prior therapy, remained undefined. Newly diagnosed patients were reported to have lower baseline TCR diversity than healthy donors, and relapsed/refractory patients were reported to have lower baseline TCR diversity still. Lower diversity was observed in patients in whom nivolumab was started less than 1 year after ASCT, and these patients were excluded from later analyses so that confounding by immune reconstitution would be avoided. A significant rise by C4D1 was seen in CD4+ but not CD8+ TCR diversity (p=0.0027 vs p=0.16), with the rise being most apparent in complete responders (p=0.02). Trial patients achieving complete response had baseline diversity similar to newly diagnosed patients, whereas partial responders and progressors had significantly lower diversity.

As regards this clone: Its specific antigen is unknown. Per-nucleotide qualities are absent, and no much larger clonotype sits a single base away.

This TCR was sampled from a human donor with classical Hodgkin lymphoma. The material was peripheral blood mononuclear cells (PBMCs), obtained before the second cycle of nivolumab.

The CDR3 protein is CSVEGPLAGAVASYNEQFF. The bases read TGCAGCGTTGAAGGTCCCTTAGCGGGAGCTGTGGCATCCTACAATGAGCAGTTCTTC. The sequence joins TRBV29-1 to TRBJ2-1, with 9 middle bases fitting TRBD2. The CDR3 spans 19 residues, from the cysteine through the phenylalanine. Left in the record is the CDR3 DNA by itself, 57 bases read in frame from the first base. Reading the germline V gene gives CDR1 SQVTM and CDR2 ANQGSEA. Trimming leaves V shorter by 1 base and J shorter by 1 base, with the junction holding 14 bases beyond the gene matches.